The 30 T cell receptor beta chains listed next were all sequenced from one sample in a study of T cell repertoires in cytomegalovirus infection. These receptors' antigens are unknown. TCRdb reprocessed the reads via MiXCR and lists one record per CDR3 protein. The data contain 300,000 to 400,000 distinct CDR3 sequences, approximately 32% of them singletons. Sequenced here: cultured PBMCs, sampled from culture after CMV antigen stimulation. These receptors were collected from a human donor in good health (CMV status not recorded). Some clones in this sample may be carry-over from other donors' samples.

This clonotype was recorded a few times. CDR3 coding DNA: TGTGCCAGCAGTTTAGGAAAGGGGACCCAGTACTTC. Translated: CASSLGKGTQYF. V gene TRBV27 combines with J gene TRBJ2-5; D not certain. Trimming removed 2 bases from V and 7 bases from J, with 8 bases in between. Germline V gene data show CDR1 as MNHEY and CDR2 as SMNVEV (reference sequence). CDR3 length equals 12 residues.

The chain carries TRBV11-1 and TRBJ1-2, with D uncertain. The CDR3 loop spans 11 amino acids. CDR1 is SGHAT and CDR2 is FQDESV in the germline V gene (reference sequence). Trimming took off 5 bases at V and 6 bases at J, with 7 bases between the two ends. The CDR3 region is CASSARDGYTF. DNA of the CDR3: TGTGCCAGCAGCGCGAGGGATGGCTACACCTTC.

The chain couples TRBV7-6 to TRBJ2-1; 11 nucleotides align to TRBD2. The CDR3 spans 15 residues. Per germline, CDR1 SGHVS and CDR2 FNYEAQ. V was clipped by 6 bases and J by 9 bases; unmatched bases: 10. For the CDR3, the DNA is TGTGCCAGCAGTTCGACTAGCGGGACGCTCGGTGAGCAGTTCTTC. This translates into CASSSTSGTLGEQFF.

DNA for the CDR3: TGTGCCAGCAGCTCCCCTGCGGGGGCCTTATACGAGCAGTACTTC. This encodes CASSSPAGALYEQYF. J is TRBJ2-7 and V is TRBV11-2, with D possibly TRBD2 on 7 matching bases. Germline loops: CDR1 SGHAT, CDR2 FQNNGV. The CDR3 runs 15 residues. Trimming removed 4 bases at V and 4 bases at J, with 17 bases between.

In its sample, this clonotype was seen a few times. At one boundary the junction diverges from the germline segment, which might be a read error. The V call is TRBV7-2, the J call TRBJ2-5, with D perhaps TRBD1 (5 bases). The CDR3 is made up of 14 amino acids. The germline V gene has CDR1 SGHTA and CDR2 FQGNSA. The CDR3 DNA sequence: TGTGCCAGCACCTTAGCAGGGATCGGAGAGACCCAGTACTTC. It translates to CASTLAGIGETQYF.

V and J are TRBV15 and TRBJ2-1; a weak D match, TRBD2 (6 bases). This CDR3 has 13 amino acids. Germline CDR1 and CDR2: LNHNV and YYDKDF (reference sequence). The V end lost 5 bases, the J end lost 8 bases, and 13 bases lay between the germline ends. CDR3 residues: CATSAGLIDEQFF. The CDR3 region has the DNA TGTGCCACCAGCGCGGGACTCATCGATGAGCAGTTCTTC. The variable domain in full, completed from reference TRBV15 and TRBJ2-1, reads DAMVIQNPRYQVTQFGKPVTLSCSQTLNHNVMYWYQQKSSQAPKLLFHYYDKDFNNEADTPDNFQSRRPNTSFCFLDIRSPGLGDTAMYLCATSAGLIDEQFFGPGTRLTVL.

This clonotype was seen a few times. This rearrangement joins TRBV5-1 to TRBJ2-4; tentatively, D is TRBD1 (6 bases). CDR3 length equals 13 residues. V shed 2 bases and J shed 8 bases, with 11 bases lying between them. Germline CDR1 SGHRS, CDR2 YFSETQ. The CDR3 loop reads CASSFRQEDIQYF. In DNA form, the CDR3 reads TGCGCCAGCAGCTTCCGACAGGAGGACATTCAGTACTTC.

This clonotype was seen repeatedly, ten times or more. This may be a read error: a much more frequent sequence differs by one nucleotide. The V and J genes are TRBV6-5 and TRBJ2-3; D uncertain. The length of the CDR3 is 11 residues. Germline CDR1 reads MNHEY; CDR2 reads SVGAGI. Trimming stripped 7 bases from V and 2 bases from J, with 4 bases between. The CDR3, as DNA: TGTGCCAGCAAGTCCACAGATACGCAGTATTTT. Residues: CASKSTDTQYF.

This clonotype was counted only a few times. This chain connects TRBV20-1 to TRBJ2-5; 11 bases align to TRBD2. CDR3 length: 14 amino acids. V gave up 1 base and J gave up 3 bases; unmatched junction bases: 1. The germline CDR1 and CDR2 sequences are DFQATT and SNEGSKA (reference sequence). The CDR3 coding sequence is TGCAGTGCTAGAGGACTAGCGGGAAAAGAGACCCAGTACTTC. It is translated as CSARGLAGKETQYF.

This clonotype was seen many times. CDR3 coding DNA: TGCGCCAGCAGCCCCGGGGCAGGGGACTATGGCTACACCTTC. Protein sequence: CASSPGAGDYGYTF. V and J are TRBV4-1 and TRBJ1-2; D might be TRBD1 (6 bases). V was shortened by 4 bases and J by 3 bases, with 12 bases between the two germline ends. The CDR3 consists of 14 residues. CDR1 MGHRA and CDR2 YSYEKL come from the germline V gene.

J is TRBJ1-1 and V is TRBV7-9; perhaps TRBD1 as D (6 bases). Between the trimmed V and J ends, which lost 5 bases and 2 bases, there was a span of 18 bases. This CDR3 spans 16 amino acids. CDR1 is SEHNR, CDR2 FQNEAQ, per germline (reference sequence). The CDR3 DNA reads as TGTGCCAGCAGCCCACAGGGAAGGACTATAAACACTGAAGCTTTCTTT. This gives the protein CASSPQGRTINTEAFF. Full variable domain (rest looked up from reference TRBV7-9 and TRBJ1-1): DTGVSQNPRHKITKRGQNVTFRCDPISEHNRLYWYRQTLGQGPEFLTYFQNEAQLEKSRLLSDRFSAERPKGSFSTLEIQRTEQGDSAMYLCASSPQGRTINTEAFFGQGTRLTVV.

The V and J genes are TRBV7-8 and TRBJ1-6; D is unresolved. The CDR3 spans 14 residues. The germline V gene encodes CDR1 SGHVS and CDR2 FQNEAQ. The germline V and J ends were trimmed by 1 base and 10 bases, with 11 bases remaining between them. CDR3 bases: TGTGCCAGCAGCTTAGTTGGTTGGAAATCACCCCTCCACTTT. This translates into CASSLVGWKSPLHF.

In DNA form, the CDR3 reads TGTGCCAGCAGCGTCGGTAGCTCCTATAATTCACCCCTCCACTTT. Amino acids: CASSVGSSYNSPLHF. The chain joins TRBV9 to TRBJ1-6; no firm D call. The CDR3 has 15 residues. Germline CDR1 SGDLS, CDR2 YYNGEE. The germline V and J ends were trimmed by 2 bases and 0 bases, with 6 bases remaining between them.

As regards this clonotype: This clone may be a read error of a much larger clone one base away. V and J are TRBV12-3 or TRBV12-4 and TRBJ2-7; 11 bases map to TRBD1. The CDR3 length is 14 residues. After removal of 6 bases from V and 3 bases from J, the junction contained 4 bases not matched to a gene. This CDR3 reads CASRPGTGGYEQYF. The DNA of the CDR3 is TGTGCCAGCAGGCCCGGGACAGGGGGCTACGAGCAGTACTTC.

This clonotype turned up a few times. The chain is built from TRBV4-1 and TRBJ2-4, with TRBD2 identical over 10 bases. CDR3 length equals 19 residues. The germline V gene encodes CDR1 MGHRA and CDR2 YSYEKL. The trim removed 4 bases at V and 2 bases at J, leaving 14 bases unmatched. The DNA for the CDR3 is TGCGCCAGCAGCCCTGGAAGACCTCTAGCGGGAGTTTCCAAAAACATTCAGTACTTC. This sequence encodes CASSPGRPLAGVSKNIQYF.

The chain combines TRBV19 with TRBJ1-5; 8 bases are a match to TRBD1. The trim removed 5 bases at V and 0 bases at J, leaving 15 bases unmatched. Germline V lookup: CDR1 LNHDA, CDR2 SQIVND (reference sequence). The CDR3 sequence is 19 residues long. CDR3 sequence: CASSSSGAGGLSSNQPQHF. The DNA for the CDR3 is TGTGCCAGTAGTTCTAGCGGGGCAGGGGGCTTAAGTAGCAATCAGCCCCAGCATTTT. Looking up the rest from reference TRBV19 and TRBJ1-5 gives the full variable domain: DGGITQSPKYLFRKEGQNVTLSCEQNLNHDAMYWYRQDPGQGLRLIYYSQIVNDFQKGDIAEGYSVSREKKESFPLTVTSAQKNPTAFYLCASSSSGAGGLSSNQPQHFGDGTRLSIL.

This sequence joins TRBV5-1 and TRBJ2-1, with 14 bases aligning to TRBD2. In germline, CDR1 is SGHRS, CDR2 YFSETQ. The V and J ends lost 3 bases and 9 bases, in that order; junction bases with no gene match: 8. The CDR3 is made up of 16 amino acids. The CDR3 nucleotides read TGCGCCAGCAGCTACACCGGGACTAGCGGGAGTGCTGAGCAGTTCTTC. It specifies CASSYTGTSGSAEQFF.

Note on this clonotype: One end of the junction fails to match germline, which may point to a read error. This chain links TRBV4-1 with TRBJ2-3; tentative D call: TRBD2 (6 bases). Germline CDR1 and CDR2: MGHRA and YSYEKL. The CDR3 covers 14 residues. The CDR3 spells CASSPGDGTDTQYF. The CDR3, as DNA: TGTGCCAGCAGCCCGGGGGATGGCACAGATACGCAGTATTTT.

The chain links TRBV11-3 to TRBJ1-1; no definite D call. The CDR3 runs to 14 residues. In germline, CDR1 is SGHNT, CDR2 YENEEA. Trimming cost V 5 bases and J 2 bases, with 12 bases left between them. In DNA form, the CDR3 reads TGTGCCAGCAGCAAGGACGGTATTAACACTGAAGCTTTCTTT. Amino acid sequence: CASSKDGINTEAFF. The full variable domain, with the rest looked up from reference TRBV11-3 and TRBJ1-1, is EAGVVQSPRYKIIEKKQPVAFWCNPISGHNTLYWYLQNLGQGPELLIRYENEEAVDDSQLPKDRFSAERLKGVDSTLKIQPAELGDSAVYLCASSKDGINTEAFFGQGTRLTVV.

This clonotype was counted many times. CDR3 sequence reads: CASSLTPDRAGSYNSPLHF. CDR3 nucleotide sequence: TGTGCCAGCAGCTTAACACCAGACAGGGCGGGCTCCTATAATTCACCCCTCCACTTT. The chain is built from TRBV7-3 and TRBJ1-6, with TRBD1 matching over 7 bases. Looked up from germline, CDR1 is SGHTA and CDR2 is FQGTGA. The CDR3 is 19 amino acids. J gave up 0 bases and V 0 bases, and 8 bases lay outside the gene matches.

This clonotype was observed at least ten times. This rearrangement joins TRBV7-2 to TRBJ1-6, with D perhaps matching TRBD1 (5 bases). V lost 0 bases, J lost 10 bases, and 22 bases lay in between. CDR1 is SGHTA and CDR2 is FQGNSA in the germline V gene. The CDR3 contains 18 residues. The CDR3 is CASSLALTVGGSRSPLHF. The CDR3 DNA sequence: TGTGCCAGCAGCTTAGCGCTAACTGTCGGGGGAAGCCGGTCACCCCTCCACTTT. Full variable domain (missing parts from reference TRBV7-2 and TRBJ1-6): GAGVSQSPSNKVTEKGKDVELRCDPISGHTALYWYRQSLGQGLEFLIYFQGNSAPDKSGLPSDRFSAERTGGSVSTLTIQRTQQEDSAVYLCASSLALTVGGSRSPLHFGNGTRLTVT.

CDR3 in amino acids: CASSFDRDEQYF. The CDR3 nucleotides read TGTGCCAGCAGTTTCGACAGGGACGAGCAGTACTTC. The rearrangement joins TRBV11-1 to TRBJ2-7; 7 bases line up with TRBD1. The germline V gene has CDR1 SGHAT and CDR2 FQDESV (reference sequence). The CDR3 has 12 amino acids. Germline trimming cut 6 bases from V and 5 bases from J; bases unmatched to any gene: 4.

This clonotype has a handful of counts. The chain has TRBV7-9 and TRBJ2-7, with D perhaps TRBD1 (5 bases). The CDR3 contains 15 residues. V was clipped by 1 base and J by 1 base, with 11 bases between them. Germline V gene lookup returns CDR1 SEHNR and CDR2 FQNEAQ (reference sequence). The CDR3 DNA reads TGTGCCAGCAGCTTAGTTCGTGACAGTTCCTACGAGCAGTACTTC. Protein: CASSLVRDSSYEQYF.

This clonotype was counted only a few times. This sequence joins TRBV10-3 and TRBJ2-7; either TRBD1 or TRBD2 may fit D (6 bases each). This CDR3 spans 16 amino acids. The ends were cut back, 5 bases at V and 4 bases at J, with 21 bases in the middle. Germline CDR1 and CDR2: ENHRY and SYGVKD. The CDR3 loop reads CAISSYEDGGGYEQYF. The CDR3 nucleotides are TGTGCCATCAGTTCCTACGAGGATGGAGGGGGATACGAGCAGTACTTC.

Only a few counts were recorded for this clonotype. The CDR3 sequence is CAISESKVAGSDNEQFF. In DNA form, the CDR3 reads TGTGCCATCAGTGAGTCGAAGGTTGCGGGATCCGACAATGAGCAGTTCTTC. This chain links TRBV10-3 with TRBJ2-1, with D possibly TRBD2 on 6 matching bases. The CDR3 has 17 residues. Trimming left V 0 bases short and J 5 bases short, with 17 bases between. CDR1 ENHRY and CDR2 SYGVKD come from the germline V gene.

This clonotype showed up just a few times. This rearrangement joins TRBV28 to TRBJ1-4; D ambiguous. Trimming cost V 5 bases and J 4 bases, with 14 bases left between them. There are 15 residues in the CDR3. CDR1 is MDHEN, CDR2 SYDVKM, per germline. CDR3 sequence (DNA): TGTGCCAGCAGTCACCAAGGAACAAGTAATGAAAAACTGTTTTTT. Residues: CASSHQGTSNEKLFF.

Many counts were recorded for this clonotype. The genes are TRBV7-2 and TRBJ2-3; no reliable D call. CDR1 is SGHTA, CDR2 FQGNSA, per germline. This CDR3 comprises 13 residues. V lost 4 bases to trimming and J lost 2 bases, with 7 bases between them. CDR3: CASSSQITDTQYF. As DNA, the CDR3 is TGTGCCAGCAGCTCCCAGATCACAGATACGCAGTATTTT.

This chain uses TRBV15 with TRBJ2-5; D call uncertain. Germline V gives CDR1 LNHNV, CDR2 YYDKDF (reference sequence). The length of the CDR3 is 13 residues. V was pared by 5 bases and J by 1 base, with 8 bases between. The CDR3 here is CATSSRPQETQYF. CDR3 nucleotides: TGTGCCACCAGCTCCCGGCCCCAAGAGACCCAGTACTTC.

The gene calls are TRBV29-1 and TRBJ2-3; 10 positions agree with TRBD2. This CDR3 comprises 15 residues. Looked up from germline, CDR1 is SQVTM and CDR2 is ANQGSEA. The J segment lost 0 bases and the V segment lost 5 bases, leaving 5 bases of the junction unmatched. CDR3 nucleotides: TGCAGCGTTCCCCTAGCGGGAGCTAGCACAGATACGCAGTATTTT. Residues: CSVPLAGASTDTQYF.

This clonotype has a single count. The J gene is TRBJ1-5, the V gene TRBV19, with TRBD1 matching over 9 bases. V lost 4 bases and J lost 7; bases outside the gene matches: 8. Germline V CDR1 and CDR2: LNHDA, SQIVND (reference sequence). The CDR3 has 15 amino acids. CDR3 protein: CASSKGDRVDQPQHF. The CDR3 nucleotides read TGTGCCAGTAGTAAAGGGGACAGGGTGGACCAGCCCCAGCATTTT.